This paragraph reports one T cell receptor (beta chain). The study assigned cohorts using participant-reported clinical history. The germline V gene has CDR1 MDHEN and CDR2 SYDVKM. Between the trimmed V and J ends, which lost 7 bases and 3 bases, there was a span of 15 bases. The CDR3 spans 14 residues. The data were obtained in a study of blood T cell repertoires in COVID-19. Study details: There were acute and convalescent COVID-19 samples, and they came from the United States, Italy and Spain.

Under the authors' procedure: Amplifying reference gene primers gave estimates of nucleated cell counts. The repertoire was sequenced with immunoSEQ multiplex PCR; TCRdb's copy has only in-frame clones and lacks some. D and trimming were read from the DNA, whereas the V and J calls and clone size are those reported in that table. The data show more than 200,000 clones, with 85% to 90% seen just once and approximately 1.6% held by the top ten. This chain connects TRBV28 to TRBJ1-2, with TRBD1 as a possible D gene (5 bases). The source is a man aged 40-49 years who had recovered from COVID-19. Sequences were obtained from PBMCs or T cells enriched from blood (not recorded which). CDR3: CASKILGRDYGYTF. CDR3 sequence (DNA): TGTGCCAGCAAGATATTGGGCAGGGACTATGGCTACACCTTC.